This T cell receptor (beta chain) is drawn from a study of T cells after yellow fever vaccination (dated by TCRdb to the late 2010s). For the study in its entirety: The SMART-Seq v4 Ultra Low Input RNA kit was used to prepare libraries from fractions with low cell numbers. To follow T-cell clones before and after primary and booster YFV17D yellow fever vaccination, bulk TCR alpha and beta repertoires were sequenced over time. The cohort comprised two healthy male donors, one aged 18 to 29 and one aged 30 to 40 years. Blood was drawn at multiple timepoints before and after primary and secondary immunization, with bulk PBMC replicates and cell subsets isolated.

CDR1 and CDR2, looked up from the germline V gene (reference sequence), are SEHNR and FQNEAQ. V and J are truncated by 4 bases and 6 bases respectively, leaving an intervening sequence of 19 bases. From the cysteine through the phenylalanine, the CDR3 covers 15 amino acids. Only the CDR3 part of the read is kept: 45 bases, read in frame from the first base. What this sample's treatment or condition label stands for: live attenuated yellow fever vaccine strain. A standard Ficoll-Paque protocol was used to isolate PBMCs from peripheral blood. CD4 and CD8 T-cell fractions were isolated with Dynabeads CD4 and CD8 positive selection kits. TriZol was used to extract RNA from bulk PBMCs, CD4 and CD8 fractions, and dextramer-positive and dextramer-negative fractions. Study-level results and caveats: The study included only two donors, which limits how far the findings can be generalized. Most clones expanded after primary vaccination (approximately 97% of CD4 and approximately 86% of CD8) were re-detected after the booster, suggesting that broad memory maintenance occurred. The secondary T-cell response was found to be weaker but faster than the primary response, with a peak reached on day 5 rather than on day 15. A small fraction of clonotypes showed up in both the CD4 and CD8 compartments, probably as a result of convergent recombination. Because abundant contaminating clonotypes from the bulk population could be contained in FACS-sorted repertoires, computational filtering was required.

TCRdb lists the instrument as Illumina NovaSeq 6000. TCR cDNA was made using 5'RACE template switching, a step that added a universal primer site and unique molecular identifiers. Priming of cDNA synthesis was performed from both the TCR alpha and TCR beta constant segments. Two PCR steps were used to amplify libraries, with sample barcodes and sequencing adapters being added in the second step. Sequencing of libraries was performed on Illumina HiSeq 2500 (2x100 bp) or NovaSeq (2x150 bp). Per the original workflow: MIGEC handled demultiplexing of reads and collapsing into UMI consensus sequences, while MiXCR performed V(D)J alignment. Clonotypes responding to the vaccine were identified with edgeR on replicate PBMC samples, with the criteria of FDR below 0.01 and a log2 fold change above 5 up to day 15. CD4 or CD8 identity was assigned to each bulk clonotype according to whether the clonotype was present at higher abundance in the sequenced CD4 repertoire or the sequenced CD8 repertoire. Starting from the raw public reads, TCRdb applied fastp trimming at Q25, assembled clones with MiXCR and retained in-frame beta chains. Entries that share a CDR3 protein sequence are merged under the most common genes and DNA. The V and J calls follow TCRdb's processing rather than the paper's. Within this sample are some 300,000 distinct CDR3 sequences, with over 8.5% of them counted one time only. Of the sample, 3% to 3.5% is held by the ten largest clones.

To note about this clonotype: No antigen is known for it. Per-base quality was not reported, and no clone a single base away is much larger than it.

The chain was built from TRBV7-9 and TRBJ2-7; TRBD1 might be the D gene, on 5 matching bases. The source is a young man who received the YFV17D yellow fever vaccine. The source was CD4+ T cells sorted from PBMCs, collected 45 days after the yellow fever booster vaccination. The CDR3 amino acid sequence is: CASSSPATGATEQYF. The DNA sequence is as follows: TGTGCCAGCAGCTCCCCTGCCACAGGTGCCACCGAGCAGTACTTC.